Sequencing of this TCR beta chain was carried out in a study of early T cells in non-severe SARS-CoV-2 infection. At least ten counts were recorded for this clonotype. The antigen remains undetermined. General study results and limits: VDJdb matching, biased toward anti-spike CD8 responses, missed private and CD4 specificities.

Attachment of unique molecular identifiers was made to individual cDNA molecules. TCRdb ran MiXCR on the 5' RACE reads and lists one entry per CDR3 protein. The profile shows under 80,000 distinct CDR3 sequences, 10% to 15% of them singletons. Germline CDR1 is SGHVS and CDR2 is FNYEAQ. Trimming cost V 2 bases and J 0 bases, with 4 bases left between them. This CDR3 spans 14 amino acids. This receptor was identified in an adult who was a healthcare worker with PCR-confirmed SARS-CoV-2 infection or an uninfected control (not recorded which). The rearrangement links TRBV7-6 to TRBJ2-2, with D uncertain. Sequencing used whole blood. Here the CDR3 DNA reads TGTGCCAGCAGCTTATTCGCGAACACCGGGGAGCTGTTTTTT. Translated: CASSLFANTGELFF.